The rows below give T cell receptor beta chains drawn from one sample of a study of PD-1 blockade in classical Hodgkin lymphoma. Generated by immunoSEQ multiplex PCR, the TCRdb table keeps only in-frame clones and is missing some. This sample carries tens of thousands of clones, about 74% of them seen once, and the ten largest clones take around 24%. The sequences come from peripheral blood mononuclear cells (PBMCs), collected at baseline. The receptors originated from a human donor with classical Hodgkin lymphoma. Each CDR3 is given with its conserved first and last residue. Fields, in order: clone size, V gene, J gene, CDR3 protein. Not every row has a clone size; where given, it reads once, few, many or a size class.

clone size: .; V gene: TRBV2; J gene: TRBJ2-3; CDR3 protein: CASSGPGDTQYF
clone size: few; V gene: TRBV5-4; J gene: TRBJ1-1; CDR3 protein: CASSQRAQGSTEAFF
clone size: .; V gene: TRBV10-1; J gene: TRBJ2-7; CDR3 protein: CASSERLAYEQYF
clone size: .; V gene: TRBV11-2; J gene: TRBJ2-7; CDR3 protein: CASTLARGAEQYF
clone size: .; V gene: TRBV29-1; J gene: TRBJ2-5; CDR3 protein: CSARPWGKRVQYF
clone size: .; V gene: TRBV7-2; J gene: TRBJ1-4; CDR3 protein: CASSLARQANEKLFF
clone size: .; V gene: TRBV28; J gene: TRBJ2-7; CDR3 protein: CASASGTSGKREQYF
clone size: .; V gene: TRBV18; J gene: TRBJ2-2; CDR3 protein: CASSPSQIGELFF
clone size: .; V gene: TRBV19; J gene: TRBJ2-7; CDR3 protein: CASSIRSGQLGYEQYF
clone size: .; V gene: TRBV19; J gene: TRBJ1-5; CDR3 protein: CASTPGWGAPNQPQHF
clone size: .; V gene: TRBV7-2; J gene: TRBJ2-7; CDR3 protein: CASSLKAYNPYEQYF
clone size: .; V gene: TRBV30; J gene: TRBJ2-1; CDR3 protein: CAWSVPRTSGFNEQFF
clone size: .; V gene: TRBV9; J gene: TRBJ1-3; CDR3 protein: CASSVDTASGNTIYF
clone size: once; V gene: TRBV30; J gene: TRBJ1-4; CDR3 protein: CAYSRQPGTNEKLFF
clone size: .; V gene: TRBV6-5; J gene: TRBJ1-1; CDR3 protein: CASIRRPEGDTEAFF
clone size: few; V gene: TRBV6-5; J gene: TRBJ1-3; CDR3 protein: CASSPQGPGNTIYF
clone size: .; V gene: TRBV28; J gene: TRBJ2-3; CDR3 protein: CASSPLFLTDTQYF
clone size: .; V gene: TRBV30; J gene: TRBJ1-3; CDR3 protein: CAWTPGGSGNTIYF
clone size: .; V gene: TRBV4-1; J gene: TRBJ1-1; CDR3 protein: CASSQTGVLNTEAFF
clone size: .; V gene: TRBV5-8; J gene: TRBJ1-5; CDR3 protein: CASSIKVGTGLRNQPQHF
clone size: few; V gene: TRBV19; J gene: TRBJ1-3; CDR3 protein: CASSMQRAGNTIYF
clone size: .; V gene: TRBV7-2; J gene: TRBJ1-1; CDR3 protein: CASSPLGTEAFF
clone size: medium-sized; V gene: TRBV5-1; J gene: TRBJ2-1; CDR3 protein: CASSLSGTRIANEQFF
clone size: .; V gene: TRBV7-2; J gene: TRBJ2-1; CDR3 protein: CASTLWVGGNEQFF
clone size: once; V gene: TRBV10-3; J gene: TRBJ2-3; CDR3 protein: CAISESGGGGTDTQYF
clone size: .; V gene: TRBV2; J gene: TRBJ1-1; CDR3 protein: CASTGSLNTEAFF
clone size: .; V gene: TRBV28; J gene: TRBJ1-2; CDR3 protein: CASSLLGNYGYTF
clone size: .; V gene: TRBV27; J gene: TRBJ1-2; CDR3 protein: CASSPRASWGAEHGYTF
clone size: few; V gene: TRBV7-9; J gene: TRBJ1-5; CDR3 protein: CASSLGMGGEGSQPQHF
clone size: .; V gene: TRBV4-1; J gene: TRBJ2-3; CDR3 protein: CASSQDVVLAGSSRTDTQYF
clone size: medium-sized; V gene: TRBV29-1; J gene: TRBJ2-1; CDR3 protein: CSVGLGGGEQFF
clone size: .; V gene: TRBV27; J gene: TRBJ2-7; CDR3 protein: CASSIPFGQGNYEQYF
clone size: .; V gene: TRBV6-6; J gene: TRBJ1-2; CDR3 protein: CASSYGGDYGYTF
clone size: .; V gene: TRBV28; J gene: TRBJ1-1; CDR3 protein: CASSGLGTANTEAFF
clone size: .; V gene: TRBV12-5; J gene: TRBJ2-7; CDR3 protein: CASGSRTISYEQYF
clone size: .; V gene: TRBV18; J gene: TRBJ2-7; CDR3 protein: CASSPSATTSVSALQYF
clone size: few; V gene: TRBV4-1; J gene: TRBJ2-1; CDR3 protein: CASSHSLEQFF
clone size: .; V gene: TRBV6-5; J gene: TRBJ2-5; CDR3 protein: CASSSRGWGETQYF
clone size: .; V gene: TRBV6-1; J gene: TRBJ2-6; CDR3 protein: CASSPQGPGANVLTF
clone size: .; V gene: TRBV10-3; J gene: TRBJ2-1; CDR3 protein: CAISDRTSGRSEQFF
clone size: .; V gene: TRBV18; J gene: TRBJ1-1; CDR3 protein: CASSPPGTEAFF
clone size: .; V gene: TRBV6-1; J gene: TRBJ2-3; CDR3 protein: CASRLTSGIADTQYF
clone size: .; V gene: TRBV7-9; J gene: TRBJ2-3; CDR3 protein: CASSPLPGQGADTQYF
clone size: once; V gene: TRBV6-1; J gene: TRBJ1-5; CDR3 protein: CASSLNQPQHF
clone size: .; V gene: TRBV7-2; J gene: TRBJ2-7; CDR3 protein: CAGSSSGRGYEQYF
clone size: .; V gene: TRBV7-9; J gene: TRBJ2-7; CDR3 protein: CASSLLASSNPFYEQYF
clone size: .; V gene: TRBV28; J gene: TRBJ2-2; CDR3 protein: CASSPHGGARTSSSGELFF
clone size: .; V gene: TRBV5-6; J gene: TRBJ1-2; CDR3 protein: CASRPGTGVFIDGYTF
clone size: .; V gene: TRBV19; J gene: TRBJ1-5; CDR3 protein: CASSMARRTGYSNQPQHF
clone size: .; V gene: TRBV7-3; J gene: TRBJ1-1; CDR3 protein: CASSPFHGGVTEAFF
clone size: .; V gene: TRBV7-9; J gene: TRBJ1-4; CDR3 protein: CASSSGQGEKLFF